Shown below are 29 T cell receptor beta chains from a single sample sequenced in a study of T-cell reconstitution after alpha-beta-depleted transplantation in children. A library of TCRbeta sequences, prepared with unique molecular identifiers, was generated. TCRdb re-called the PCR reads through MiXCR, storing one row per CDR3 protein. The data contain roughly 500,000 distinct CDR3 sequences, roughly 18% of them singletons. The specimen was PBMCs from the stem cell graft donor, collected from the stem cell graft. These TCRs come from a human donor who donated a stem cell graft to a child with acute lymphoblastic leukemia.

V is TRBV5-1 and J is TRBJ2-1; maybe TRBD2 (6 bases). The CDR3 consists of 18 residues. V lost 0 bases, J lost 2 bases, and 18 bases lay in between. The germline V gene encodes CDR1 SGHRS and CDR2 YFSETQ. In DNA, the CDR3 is TGCGCCAGCAGCTTGGCTGGTCTTTTCGGGGGTCCCTACAATGAGCAGTTCTTC. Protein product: CASSLAGLFGGPYNEQFF.

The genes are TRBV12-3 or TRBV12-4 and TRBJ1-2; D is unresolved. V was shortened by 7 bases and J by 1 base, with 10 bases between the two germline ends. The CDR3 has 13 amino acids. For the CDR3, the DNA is TGTGCCAGCACTCCCGCGGGTAACTATGGCTACACCTTC. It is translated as CASTPAGNYGYTF.

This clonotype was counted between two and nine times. CDR3 region: CASSQRPGGIYGYTF. CDR3 nucleotide sequence: TGTGCCAGCAGCCAAAGGCCAGGGGGGATCTATGGCTACACCTTC. The rearrangement links TRBV3-1 to TRBJ1-2, with 7 bases matching TRBD1. Germline assignment: CDR1 LGHDT and CDR2 YNNKEL (reference sequence). The CDR3 loop spans 15 amino acids. V was clipped by 2 bases and J by 4 bases; unmatched bases: 7.

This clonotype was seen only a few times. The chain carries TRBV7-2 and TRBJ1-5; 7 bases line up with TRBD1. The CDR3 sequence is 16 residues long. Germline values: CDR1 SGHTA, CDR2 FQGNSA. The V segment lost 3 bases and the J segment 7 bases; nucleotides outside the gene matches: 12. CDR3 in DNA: TGTGCCAGCAGCTTGTCATTGACAGGGCTTTACCAGCCCCAGCATTTT. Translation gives CASSLSLTGLYQPQHF.

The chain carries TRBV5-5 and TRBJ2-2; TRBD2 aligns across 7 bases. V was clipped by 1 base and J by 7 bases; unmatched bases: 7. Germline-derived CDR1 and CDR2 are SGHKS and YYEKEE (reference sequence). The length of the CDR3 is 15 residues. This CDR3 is CASSLRSGIGGELFF. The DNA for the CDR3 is TGTGCCAGCAGCTTGAGGAGCGGGATCGGCGGGGAGCTGTTTTTT.

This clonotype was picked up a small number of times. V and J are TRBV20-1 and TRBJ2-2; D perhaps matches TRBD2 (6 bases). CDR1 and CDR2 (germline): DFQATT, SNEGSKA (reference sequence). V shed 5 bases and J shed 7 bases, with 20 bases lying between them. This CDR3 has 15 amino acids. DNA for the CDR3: TGCAGTGCTGTCGCCCCAGCGGGCTACCTCGGGGAGCTGTTTTTT. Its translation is CSAVAPAGYLGELFF.

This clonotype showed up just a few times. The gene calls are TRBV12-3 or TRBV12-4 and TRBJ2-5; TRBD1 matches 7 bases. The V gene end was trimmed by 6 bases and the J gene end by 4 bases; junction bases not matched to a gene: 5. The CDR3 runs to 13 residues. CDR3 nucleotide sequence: TGTGCCAGCAGAGCGACAGGGAGAGAGACCCAGTACTTC. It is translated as CASRATGRETQYF.

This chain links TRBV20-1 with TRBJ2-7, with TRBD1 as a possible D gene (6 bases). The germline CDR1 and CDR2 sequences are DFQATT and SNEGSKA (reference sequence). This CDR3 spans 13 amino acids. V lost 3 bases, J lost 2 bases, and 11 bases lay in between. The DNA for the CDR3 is TGCAGTGCTAGTGACAGGCTGACCTACGAGCAGTACTTC. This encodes CSASDRLTYEQYF.

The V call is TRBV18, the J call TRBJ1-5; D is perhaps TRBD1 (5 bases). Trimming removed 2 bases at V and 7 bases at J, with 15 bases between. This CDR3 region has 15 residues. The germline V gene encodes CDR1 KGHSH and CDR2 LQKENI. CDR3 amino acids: CASSPKGAGRQPQHF. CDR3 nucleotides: TGTGCCAGCTCACCAAAAGGGGCAGGGCGGCAGCCCCAGCATTTT.

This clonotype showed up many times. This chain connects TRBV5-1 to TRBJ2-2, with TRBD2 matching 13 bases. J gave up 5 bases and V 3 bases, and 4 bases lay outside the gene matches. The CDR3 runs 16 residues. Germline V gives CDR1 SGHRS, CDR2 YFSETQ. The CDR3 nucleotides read TGCGCCAGCAGCTCGACTAGCGGGAGGAATACCGGGGAGCTGTTTTTT. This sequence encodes CASSSTSGRNTGELFF.

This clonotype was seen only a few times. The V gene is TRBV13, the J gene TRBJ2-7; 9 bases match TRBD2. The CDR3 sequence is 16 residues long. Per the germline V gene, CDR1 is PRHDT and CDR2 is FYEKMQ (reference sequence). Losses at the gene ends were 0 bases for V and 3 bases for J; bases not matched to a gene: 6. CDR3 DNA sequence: TGTGCCAGCAGCTTAGGCGGCGGTAGCGGGAGCTACGAGCAGTACTTC. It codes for CASSLGGGSGSYEQYF.

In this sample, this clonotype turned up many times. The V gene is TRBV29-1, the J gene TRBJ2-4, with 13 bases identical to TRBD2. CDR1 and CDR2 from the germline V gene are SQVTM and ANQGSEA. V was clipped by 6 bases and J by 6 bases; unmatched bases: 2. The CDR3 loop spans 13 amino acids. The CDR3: CSVRTSGRNIQYF. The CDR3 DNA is TGCAGCGTCCGGACTAGCGGGAGAAACATTCAGTACTTC.

CDR3 protein: CASSSPGLAGGPRSRNEQFF. The CDR3 DNA is TGCGCCAGCAGCTCACCGGGACTAGCGGGAGGGCCACGGAGTCGCAACGAGCAGTTCTTC. The chain joins TRBV5-1 to TRBJ2-1, with 16 positions matching TRBD2. The V gene end was trimmed by 3 bases and the J gene end by 10 bases; junction bases not matched to a gene: 19. Germline CDR1 reads SGHRS; CDR2 reads YFSETQ. This CDR3 is 20 amino acids long.

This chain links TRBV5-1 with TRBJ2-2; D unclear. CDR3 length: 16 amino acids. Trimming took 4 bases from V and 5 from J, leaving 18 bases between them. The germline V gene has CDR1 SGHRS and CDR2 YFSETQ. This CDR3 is CASSALHRKDTGELFF. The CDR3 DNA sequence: TGCGCCAGCAGCGCCCTCCACAGAAAGGATACCGGGGAGCTGTTTTTT.

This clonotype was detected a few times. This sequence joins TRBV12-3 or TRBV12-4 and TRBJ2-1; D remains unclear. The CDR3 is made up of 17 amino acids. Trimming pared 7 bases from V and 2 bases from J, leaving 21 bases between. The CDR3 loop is CASTLVFTRNAYNEQFF. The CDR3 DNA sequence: TGTGCCAGCACCCTTGTATTTACCCGAAACGCCTACAATGAGCAGTTCTTC.

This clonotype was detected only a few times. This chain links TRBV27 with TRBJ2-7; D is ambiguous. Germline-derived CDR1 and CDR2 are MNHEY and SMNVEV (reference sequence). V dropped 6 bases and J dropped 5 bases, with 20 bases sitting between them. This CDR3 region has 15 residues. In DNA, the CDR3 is TGTGCCAGCAGCCATACAGTCCACCGCGCCCACGAGCAGTACTTC. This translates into CASSHTVHRAHEQYF.

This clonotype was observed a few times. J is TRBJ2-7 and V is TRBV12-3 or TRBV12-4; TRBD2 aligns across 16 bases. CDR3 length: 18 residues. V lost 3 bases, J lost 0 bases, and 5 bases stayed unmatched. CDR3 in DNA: TGTGCCAGCAGTTTCGAGGGACTAGCGGGAGGGGGCTCCTACGAGCAGTACTTC. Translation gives CASSFEGLAGGGSYEQYF.

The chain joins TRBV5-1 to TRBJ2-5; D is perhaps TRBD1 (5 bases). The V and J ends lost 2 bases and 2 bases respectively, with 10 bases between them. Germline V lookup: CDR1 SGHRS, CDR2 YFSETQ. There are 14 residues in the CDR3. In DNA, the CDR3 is TGCGCCAGCAGCTTAGTGCAGGGTCAAGAGACCCAGTACTTC. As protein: CASSLVQGQETQYF. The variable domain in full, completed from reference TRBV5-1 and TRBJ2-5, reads KAGVTQTPRYLIKTRGQQVTLSCSPISGHRSVSWYQQTPGQGLQFLFEYFSETQRNKGNFPGRFSGRQFSNSRSEMNVSTLELGDSALYLCASSLVQGQETQYFGPGTRLLVL.

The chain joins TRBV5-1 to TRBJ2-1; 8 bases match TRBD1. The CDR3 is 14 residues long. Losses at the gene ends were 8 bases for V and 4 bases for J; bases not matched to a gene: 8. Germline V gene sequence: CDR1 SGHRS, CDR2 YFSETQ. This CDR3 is CASRPGTGYNEQFF. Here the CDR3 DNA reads TGCGCCAGTAGACCCGGGACAGGATACAATGAGCAGTTCTTC.

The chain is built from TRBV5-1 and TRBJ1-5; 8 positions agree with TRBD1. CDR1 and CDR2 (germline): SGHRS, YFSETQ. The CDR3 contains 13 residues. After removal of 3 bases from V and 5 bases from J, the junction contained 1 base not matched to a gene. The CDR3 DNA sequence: TGCGCCAGCAGCTCACAGGGGGATCAGCCCCAGCATTTT. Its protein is CASSSQGDQPQHF.

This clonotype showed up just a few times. The CDR3 DNA reads as TGCGCCAGCAGCTTGGGCCCGGGAGGTGACTATGGCTACACCTTC. Translated, it gives CASSLGPGGDYGYTF. V gene TRBV5-1 combines with J gene TRBJ1-2; the D is unclear. Trimming stripped 0 bases from V and 3 bases from J, with 12 bases between. Germline assignment: CDR1 SGHRS and CDR2 YFSETQ. The CDR3 length is 15 residues.

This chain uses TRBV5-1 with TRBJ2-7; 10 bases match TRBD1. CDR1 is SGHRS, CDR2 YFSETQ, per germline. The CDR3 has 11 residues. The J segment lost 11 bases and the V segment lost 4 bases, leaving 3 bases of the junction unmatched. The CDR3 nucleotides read TGCGCCAGCAGCACCGGGACAGGGGAGTACTTC. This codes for CASSTGTGEYF.

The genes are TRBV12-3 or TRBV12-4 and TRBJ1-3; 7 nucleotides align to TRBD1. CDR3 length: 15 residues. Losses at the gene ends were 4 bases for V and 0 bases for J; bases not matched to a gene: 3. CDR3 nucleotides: TGTGCCAGCAGTTCGGGACAGATCTCTGGAAACACCATATATTTT. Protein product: CASSSGQISGNTIYF.

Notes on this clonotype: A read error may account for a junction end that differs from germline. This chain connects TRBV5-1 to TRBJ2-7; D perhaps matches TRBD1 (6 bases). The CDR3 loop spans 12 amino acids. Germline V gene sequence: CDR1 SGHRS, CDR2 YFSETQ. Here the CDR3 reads CASSLEGHLTNF. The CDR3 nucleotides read TGCGCCAGCAGCTTGGAGGGACACCTGACCAACTTC.

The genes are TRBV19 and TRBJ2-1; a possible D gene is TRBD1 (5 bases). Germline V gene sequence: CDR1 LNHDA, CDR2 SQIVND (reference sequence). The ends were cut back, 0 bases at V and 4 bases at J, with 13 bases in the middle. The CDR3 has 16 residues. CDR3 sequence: CASSIDHRSAYNEQFF. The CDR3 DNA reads TGTGCCAGTAGTATAGACCACAGGAGTGCTTACAATGAGCAGTTCTTC.

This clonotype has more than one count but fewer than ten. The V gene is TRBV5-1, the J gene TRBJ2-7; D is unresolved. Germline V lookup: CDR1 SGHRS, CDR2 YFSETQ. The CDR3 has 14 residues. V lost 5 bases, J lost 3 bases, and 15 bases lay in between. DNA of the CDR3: TGCGCCAGCAGTGTTCGTCCCTCGGACTACGAGCAGTACTTC. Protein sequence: CASSVRPSDYEQYF.

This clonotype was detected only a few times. Written as DNA, the CDR3 is TGCGCCAGCAGCTTGGGCGTACTAGCGGGCGTCACGGAGCAGTTCTTC. Amino acids: CASSLGVLAGVTEQFF. The genes are TRBV5-1 and TRBJ2-1, with 9 bases aligning to TRBD2. CDR3 length: 16 amino acids. The junction had 11 bases not matched to a gene; V was cut back by 0 bases and J by 10 bases. Germline loops: CDR1 SGHRS, CDR2 YFSETQ.

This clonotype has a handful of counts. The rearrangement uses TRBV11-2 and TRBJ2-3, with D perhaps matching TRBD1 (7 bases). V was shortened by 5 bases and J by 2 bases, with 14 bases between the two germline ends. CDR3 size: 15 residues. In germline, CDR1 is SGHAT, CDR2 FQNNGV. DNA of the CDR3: TGTGCCAGCAGCGGAGGGGGCTTCGTCACAGATACGCAGTATTTT. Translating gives CASSGGGFVTDTQYF. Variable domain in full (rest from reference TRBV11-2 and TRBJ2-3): EAGVAQSPRYKIIEKRQSVAFWCNPISGHATLYWYQQILGQGPKLLIQFQNNGVVDDSQLPKDRFSAERLKGVDSTLKIQPAKLEDSAVYLCASSGGGFVTDTQYFGPGTRLTVL.

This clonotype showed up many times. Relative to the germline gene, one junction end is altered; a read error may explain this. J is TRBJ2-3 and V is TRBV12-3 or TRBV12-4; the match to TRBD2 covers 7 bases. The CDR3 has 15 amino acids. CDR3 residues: CASSLAGGSTDTQYF. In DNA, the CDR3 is TGTGCCAGCAGCTTAGCGGGTGGTAGCACAGATACGCAGTATTTT.